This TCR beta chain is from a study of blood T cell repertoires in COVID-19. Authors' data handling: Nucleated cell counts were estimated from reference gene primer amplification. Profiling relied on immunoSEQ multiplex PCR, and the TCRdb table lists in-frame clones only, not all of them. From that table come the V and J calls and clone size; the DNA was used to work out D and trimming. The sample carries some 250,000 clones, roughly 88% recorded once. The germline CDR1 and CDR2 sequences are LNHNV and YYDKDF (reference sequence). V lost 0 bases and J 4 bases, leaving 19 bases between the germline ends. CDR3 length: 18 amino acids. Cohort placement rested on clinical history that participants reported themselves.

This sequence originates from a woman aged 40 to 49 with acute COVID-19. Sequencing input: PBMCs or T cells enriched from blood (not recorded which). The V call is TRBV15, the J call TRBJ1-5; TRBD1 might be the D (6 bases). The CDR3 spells CATSRDLVSGAPNQPQHF. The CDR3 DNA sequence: TGTGCCACCAGCAGAGATTTAGTTTCAGGGGCCCCTAATCAGCCCCAGCATTTT.